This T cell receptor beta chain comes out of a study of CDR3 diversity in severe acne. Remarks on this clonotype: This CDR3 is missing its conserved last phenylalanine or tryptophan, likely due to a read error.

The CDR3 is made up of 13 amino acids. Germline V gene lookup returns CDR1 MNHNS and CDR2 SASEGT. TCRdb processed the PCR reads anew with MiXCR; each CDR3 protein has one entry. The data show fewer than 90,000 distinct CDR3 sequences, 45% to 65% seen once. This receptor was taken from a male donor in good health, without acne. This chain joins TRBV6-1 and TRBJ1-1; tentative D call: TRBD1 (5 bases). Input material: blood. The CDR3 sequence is CPSITGVVTEAFL. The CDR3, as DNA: TGCCCCAGCATTACAGGTGTAGTCACTGAAGCTTTCCTT.